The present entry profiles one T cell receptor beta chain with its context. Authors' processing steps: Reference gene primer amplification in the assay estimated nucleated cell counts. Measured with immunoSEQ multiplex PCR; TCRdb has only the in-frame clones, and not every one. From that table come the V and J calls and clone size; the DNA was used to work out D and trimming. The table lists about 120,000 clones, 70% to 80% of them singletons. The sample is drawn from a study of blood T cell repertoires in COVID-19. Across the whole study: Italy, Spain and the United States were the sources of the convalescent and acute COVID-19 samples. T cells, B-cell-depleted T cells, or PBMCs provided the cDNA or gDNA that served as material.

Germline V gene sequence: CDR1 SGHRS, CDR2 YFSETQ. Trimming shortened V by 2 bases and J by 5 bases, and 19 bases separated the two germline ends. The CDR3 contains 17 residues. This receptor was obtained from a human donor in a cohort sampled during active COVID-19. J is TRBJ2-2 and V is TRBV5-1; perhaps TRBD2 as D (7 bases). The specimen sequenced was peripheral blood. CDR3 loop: CASSFTGGGRGTGELFF. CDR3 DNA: TGCGCCAGCAGCTTCACTGGGGGGGGCCGAGGTACCGGGGAGCTGTTTTTT.